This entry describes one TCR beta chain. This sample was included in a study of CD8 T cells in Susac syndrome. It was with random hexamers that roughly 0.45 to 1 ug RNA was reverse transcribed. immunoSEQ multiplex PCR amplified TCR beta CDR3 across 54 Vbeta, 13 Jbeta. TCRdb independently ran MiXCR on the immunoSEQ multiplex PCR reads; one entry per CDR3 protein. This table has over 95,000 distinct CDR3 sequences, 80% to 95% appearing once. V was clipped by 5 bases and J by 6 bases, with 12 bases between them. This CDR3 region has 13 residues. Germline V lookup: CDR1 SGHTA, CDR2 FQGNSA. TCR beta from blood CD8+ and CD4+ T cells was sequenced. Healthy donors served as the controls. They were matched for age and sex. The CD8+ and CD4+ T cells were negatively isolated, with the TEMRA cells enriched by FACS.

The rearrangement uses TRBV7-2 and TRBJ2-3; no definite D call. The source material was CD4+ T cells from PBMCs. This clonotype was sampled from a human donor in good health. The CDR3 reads CASSPSLGDTQYF. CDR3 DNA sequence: TGTGCCAGCAGCCCATCCCTCGGGGATACGCAGTATTTT. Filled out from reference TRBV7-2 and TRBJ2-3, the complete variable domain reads GAGVSQSPSNKVTEKGKDVELRCDPISGHTALYWYRQSLGQGLEFLIYFQGNSAPDKSGLPSDRFSAERTGGSVSTLTIQRTQQEDSAVYLCASSPSLGDTQYFGPGTRLTVL.